The T cell receptor beta chain described here comes from a study of blood T cell repertoires in COVID-19. This table comes from immunoSEQ multiplex PCR, and its TCRdb copy is limited to in-frame clones, with some not included. The sample contains about 50,000 clones, roughly nine tenths of which appear only once. Assignments of participants to cohorts depended upon their own reported clinical history. Among Cohort 3 donors, those recovered had two negative PCRs, clearance, or symptom resolution. Sequenced input: PBMCs or T cells enriched from blood (not recorded which). The clonotype comes from a woman in her forties or fifties who had recovered from COVID-19.

CDR3 DNA: TGTGCCACCCGTCGGGGGAACACTGAAGCTTTCTTT. The encoded protein is CATRRGNTEAFF. This chain uses TRBV19 with TRBJ1-1; D gene unclear. The V gene's germline CDR1 is LNHDA and CDR2 SQIVND (reference sequence). CDR3 length: 12 amino acids. Trimming cost V 10 bases and J 1 base, with 10 bases left between them.